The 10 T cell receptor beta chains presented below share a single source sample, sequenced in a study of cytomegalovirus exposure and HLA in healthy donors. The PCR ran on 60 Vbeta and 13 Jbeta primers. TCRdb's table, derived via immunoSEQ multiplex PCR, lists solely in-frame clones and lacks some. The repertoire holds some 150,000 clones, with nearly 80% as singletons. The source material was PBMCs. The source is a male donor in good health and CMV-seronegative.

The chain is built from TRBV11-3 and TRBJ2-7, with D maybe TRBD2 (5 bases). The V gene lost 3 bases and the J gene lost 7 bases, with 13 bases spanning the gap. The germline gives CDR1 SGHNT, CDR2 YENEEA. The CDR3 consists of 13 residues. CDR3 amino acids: CASSFDLSGEQYF. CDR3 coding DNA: TGTGCCAGCAGCTTTGACCTGTCGGGGGAGCAGTACTTC.

CDR3 loop: CASSLQGIDTQYF. The CDR3 region has the DNA TGTGCCAGCAGCCTCCAGGGGATAGATACGCAGTATTTT. The V call is TRBV7-9, the J call TRBJ2-3; possibly TRBD1 for D (6 bases). The CDR3 consists of 13 residues. The V end was cut by 5 bases, the J end by 5 bases, with 11 bases between. Germline-derived CDR1 and CDR2 are SEHNR and FQNEAQ (reference sequence).

This CDR3 is CASSQRTSGEQFF. The CDR3 DNA reads as TGTGCCAGCAGCCAACGGACTAGCGGGGAGCAGTTCTTC. This chain uses TRBV14 with TRBJ2-1; 11 bases agree with TRBD2. This CDR3 region has 13 residues. The ends lost 2 bases at V and 10 bases at J; junction bases unmatched: 1. The germline V gene encodes CDR1 SGHDN and CDR2 FVKESK.

The CDR3 sequence: CASSVEVSGPNGYTF. Here the CDR3 DNA reads TGTGCCAGCAGCGTAGAGGTTAGTGGGCCCAATGGCTACACCTTC. The chain carries TRBV9 and TRBJ1-2; D is uncertain. This CDR3 is built from 15 residues. Trimming removed 0 bases from V and 6 bases from J, with 15 bases in between. Germline assignment: CDR1 SGDLS and CDR2 YYNGEE. Supplemented by reference TRBV9 and TRBJ1-2, the full variable domain reads DSGVTQTPKHLITATGQRVTLRCSPRSGDLSVYWYQQSLDQGLQFLIQYYNGEERAKGNILERFSAQQFPDLHSELNLSSLELGDSALYFCASSVEVSGPNGYTFGSGTRLTVV.

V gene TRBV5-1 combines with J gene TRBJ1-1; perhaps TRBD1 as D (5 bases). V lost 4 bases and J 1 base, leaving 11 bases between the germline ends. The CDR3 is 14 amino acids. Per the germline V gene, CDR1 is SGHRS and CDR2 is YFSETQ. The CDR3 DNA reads TGCGCCAGCAGCGCCGACAGCTCGAACACTGAAGCTTTCTTT. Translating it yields CASSADSSNTEAFF.

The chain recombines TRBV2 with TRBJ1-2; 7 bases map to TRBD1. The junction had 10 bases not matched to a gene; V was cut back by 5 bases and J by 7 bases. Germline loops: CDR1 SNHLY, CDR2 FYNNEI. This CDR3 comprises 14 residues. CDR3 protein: CASSLYRDSSGYTF. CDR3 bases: TGTGCCAGCAGTCTCTACCGGGACAGTTCTGGCTACACCTTC.

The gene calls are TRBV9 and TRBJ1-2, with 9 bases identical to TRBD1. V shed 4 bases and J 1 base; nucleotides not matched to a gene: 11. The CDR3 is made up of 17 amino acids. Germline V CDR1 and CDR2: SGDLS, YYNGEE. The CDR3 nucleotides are TGTGCCAGCAGCCCCGGGACAGGGATTGAGTATAACTATGGCTACACCTTC. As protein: CASSPGTGIEYNYGYTF.

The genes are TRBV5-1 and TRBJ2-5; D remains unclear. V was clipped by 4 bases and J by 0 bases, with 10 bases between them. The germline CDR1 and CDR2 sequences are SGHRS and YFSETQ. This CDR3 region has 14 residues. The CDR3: CASSPGSYQETQYF. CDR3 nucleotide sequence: TGCGCCAGCAGCCCAGGATCATACCAAGAGACCCAGTACTTC.

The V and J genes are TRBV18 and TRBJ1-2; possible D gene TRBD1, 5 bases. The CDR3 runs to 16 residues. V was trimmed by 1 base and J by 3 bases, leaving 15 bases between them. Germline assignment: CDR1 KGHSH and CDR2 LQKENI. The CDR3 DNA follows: TGTGCCAGCTCACCACTACCCGACCCGACAGACTATGGCTACACCTTC. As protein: CASSPLPDPTDYGYTF.

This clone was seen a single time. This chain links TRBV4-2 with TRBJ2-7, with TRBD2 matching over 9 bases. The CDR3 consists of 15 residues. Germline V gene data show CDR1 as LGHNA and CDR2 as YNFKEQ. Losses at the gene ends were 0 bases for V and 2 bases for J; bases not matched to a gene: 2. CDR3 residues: CASSQDGGGAYEQYF. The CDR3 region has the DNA TGTGCCAGCAGCCAAGATGGCGGGGGGGCCTACGAGCAGTACTTC.